The sequence of this T cell receptor (beta chain) was determined in a study of regulatory T cells in long-lasting Graves disease. The overall study: Graves' patients with a new diagnosis had received antithyroid drugs under 3 months. General study findings and limits: Persistent Graves' disease cases displayed lower TCR diversity than newly diagnosed ones.

There are many counts of this clonotype. Its antigen is undetermined. A junction boundary mismatches the germline segment, possibly from a read error. CDR3 length: 16 residues. Germline V gene sequence: CDR1 SGHRS, CDR2 YFSETQ. Time point here: newly diagnosed GD, antithyroid drugs for less than 3 months. The TCR library was made from RNA extracted from PBMCs. Library construction for TCR beta used iRepertoire HTBI primers and Arm-PCR of CDR3 regions. TCRdb processed the multiplex PCR reads anew with MiXCR; each CDR3 protein has one entry. Among about 500,000 distinct CDR3 sequences, about a sixth were seen once, and the ten largest hold less than 15%. The same sample was also studied in work on T cells in Graves' hyperthyroidism and ophthalmopathy. That work contributes: Stability of Graves' hyperthyroidism was defined as absent ophthalmopathy progression within 18 months. The model foresaw ophthalmopathy a median approximately 6.1 months prior to onset.

This clonotype originated in a man aged 40-49 years with Graves disease. Sequencing was performed on peripheral blood mononuclear cells (PBMCs), taken at new diagnosis, from a patient treated with antithyroid drugs. V is TRBV5-1 and J is TRBJ1-2; the D gene is possibly TRBD1 (5 bases). Here the CDR3 reads CASSRSRDGWNYGYTF. As DNA, the CDR3 is TGTGCCAGCAGCCGTTCCCGGGACGGATGGAACTATGGCTACACCTTC.